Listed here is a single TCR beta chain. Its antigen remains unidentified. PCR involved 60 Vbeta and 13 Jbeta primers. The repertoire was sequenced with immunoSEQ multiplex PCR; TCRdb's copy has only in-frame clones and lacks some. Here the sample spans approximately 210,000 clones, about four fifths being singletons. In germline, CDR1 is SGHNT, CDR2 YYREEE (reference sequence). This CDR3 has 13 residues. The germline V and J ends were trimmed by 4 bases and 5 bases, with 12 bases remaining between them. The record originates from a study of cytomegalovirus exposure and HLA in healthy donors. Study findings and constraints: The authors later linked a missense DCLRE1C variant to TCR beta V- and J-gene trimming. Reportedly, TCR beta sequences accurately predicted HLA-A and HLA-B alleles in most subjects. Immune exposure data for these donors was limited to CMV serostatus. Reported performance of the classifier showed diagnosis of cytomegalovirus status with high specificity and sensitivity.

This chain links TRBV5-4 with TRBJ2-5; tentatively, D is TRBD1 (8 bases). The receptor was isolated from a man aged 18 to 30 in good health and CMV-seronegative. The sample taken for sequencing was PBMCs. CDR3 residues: CASSQQGGETQYF. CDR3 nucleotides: TGTGCCAGCAGCCAACAGGGGGGGGAGACCCAGTACTTC.